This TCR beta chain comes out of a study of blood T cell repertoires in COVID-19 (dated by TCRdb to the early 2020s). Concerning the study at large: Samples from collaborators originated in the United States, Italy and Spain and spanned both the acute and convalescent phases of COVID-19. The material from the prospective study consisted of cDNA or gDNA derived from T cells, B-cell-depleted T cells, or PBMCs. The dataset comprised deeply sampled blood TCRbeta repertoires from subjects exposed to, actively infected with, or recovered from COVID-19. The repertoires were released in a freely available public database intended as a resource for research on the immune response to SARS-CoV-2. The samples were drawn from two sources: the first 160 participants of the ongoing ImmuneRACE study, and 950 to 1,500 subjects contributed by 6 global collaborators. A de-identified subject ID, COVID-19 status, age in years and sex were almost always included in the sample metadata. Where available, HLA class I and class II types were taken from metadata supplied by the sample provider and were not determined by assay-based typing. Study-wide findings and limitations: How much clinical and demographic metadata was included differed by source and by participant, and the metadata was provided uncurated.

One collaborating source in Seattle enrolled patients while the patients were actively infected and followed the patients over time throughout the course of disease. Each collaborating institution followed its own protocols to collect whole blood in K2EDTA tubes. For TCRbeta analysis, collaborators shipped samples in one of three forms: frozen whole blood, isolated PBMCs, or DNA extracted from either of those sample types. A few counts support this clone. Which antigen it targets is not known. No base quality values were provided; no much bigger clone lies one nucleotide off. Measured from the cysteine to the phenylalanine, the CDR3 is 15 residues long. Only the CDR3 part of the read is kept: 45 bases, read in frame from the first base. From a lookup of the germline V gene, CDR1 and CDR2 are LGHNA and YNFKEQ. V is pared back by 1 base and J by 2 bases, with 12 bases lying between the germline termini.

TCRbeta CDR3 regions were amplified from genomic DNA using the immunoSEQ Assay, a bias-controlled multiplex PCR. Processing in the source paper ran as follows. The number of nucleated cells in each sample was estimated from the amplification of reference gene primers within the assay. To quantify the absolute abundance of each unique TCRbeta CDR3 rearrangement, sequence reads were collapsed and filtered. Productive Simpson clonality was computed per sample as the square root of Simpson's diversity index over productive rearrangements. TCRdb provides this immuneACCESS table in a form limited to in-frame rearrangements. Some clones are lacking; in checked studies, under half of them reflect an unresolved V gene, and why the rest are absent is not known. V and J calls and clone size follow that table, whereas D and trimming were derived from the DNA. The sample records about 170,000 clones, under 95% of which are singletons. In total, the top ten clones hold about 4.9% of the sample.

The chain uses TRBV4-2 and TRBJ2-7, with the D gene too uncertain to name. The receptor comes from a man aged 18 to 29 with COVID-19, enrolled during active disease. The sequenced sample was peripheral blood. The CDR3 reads CASSQVAGLAYEQYF. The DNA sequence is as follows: TGTGCCAGCAGCCAAGTCGCCGGGTTAGCCTACGAGCAGTACTTC.